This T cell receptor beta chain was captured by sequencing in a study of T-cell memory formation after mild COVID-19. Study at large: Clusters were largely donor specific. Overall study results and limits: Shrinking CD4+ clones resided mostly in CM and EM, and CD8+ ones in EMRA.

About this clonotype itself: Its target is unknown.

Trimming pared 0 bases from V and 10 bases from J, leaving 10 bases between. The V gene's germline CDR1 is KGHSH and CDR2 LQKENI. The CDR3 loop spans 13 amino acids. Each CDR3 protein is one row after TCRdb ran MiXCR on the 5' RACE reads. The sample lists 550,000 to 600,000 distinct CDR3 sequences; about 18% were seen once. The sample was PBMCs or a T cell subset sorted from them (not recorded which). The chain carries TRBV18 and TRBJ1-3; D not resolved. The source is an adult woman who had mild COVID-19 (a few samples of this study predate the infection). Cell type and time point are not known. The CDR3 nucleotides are TGTGCCAGCTCACCACCGTCCGCTTCGACCATATATTTT. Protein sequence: CASSPPSASTIYF.